The clone carrying this TCR beta chain has a single count. Its antigen is unidentified. Germline CDR1 reads LNHDA; CDR2 reads SQIVND (reference sequence). The V and J ends lost 6 bases and 9 bases, in that order; junction bases with no gene match: 7. CDR3 length: 15 residues. The data stem from a study of beta chain features in type 1 diabetes. Study results and limitations: The naive, central memory and Treg TCRB repertoires showed an apparent similarity that was greater among patients than among healthy donors. Shortening that was moderate but significant affected the TCRB CDR3s of Type 1 diabetes patients in all four CD4+ subsets.

Expressed TCRB transcripts were sequenced after all isolated RNA was converted to cDNA. Only in-frame clones appear in the TCRdb table, and some are missing; sequencing was by immunoSEQ multiplex PCR. The table lists 300,000 or so clones, roughly an eighth of them singletons. This sequence was found in a man aged 25-45 years with type 1 diabetes. Sequenced: naive CD4+ T cells from blood. V usage is TRBV19 and J usage is TRBJ2-1; 14 bases map to TRBD2. The CDR3 DNA is TGTGCCAGTAGGCGACTAGCGGGAGGGCCCGGTGAGCAGTTCTTC. It encodes CASRRLAGGPGEQFF.